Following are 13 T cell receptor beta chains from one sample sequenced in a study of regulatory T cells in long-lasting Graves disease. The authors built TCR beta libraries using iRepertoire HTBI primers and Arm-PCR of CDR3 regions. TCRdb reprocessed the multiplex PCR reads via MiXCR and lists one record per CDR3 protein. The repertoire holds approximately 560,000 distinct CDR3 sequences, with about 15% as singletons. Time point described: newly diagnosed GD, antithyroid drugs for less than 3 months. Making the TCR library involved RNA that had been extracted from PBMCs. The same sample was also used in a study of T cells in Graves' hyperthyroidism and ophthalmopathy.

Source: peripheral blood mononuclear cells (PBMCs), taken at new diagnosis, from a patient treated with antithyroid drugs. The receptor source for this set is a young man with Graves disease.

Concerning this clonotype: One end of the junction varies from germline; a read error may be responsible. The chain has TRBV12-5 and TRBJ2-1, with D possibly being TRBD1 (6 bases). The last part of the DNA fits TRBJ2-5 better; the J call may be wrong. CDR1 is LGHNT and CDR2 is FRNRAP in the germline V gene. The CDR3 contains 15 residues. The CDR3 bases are TGTGCTGGTGGTTTGGTACGGCCAGGGGTAAAGACCCAGTACTTC. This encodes CAGGLVRPGVKTQYF.

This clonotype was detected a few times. As DNA, the CDR3 is TGCAGTGCTAGGGGACTAGCGGGAGTAAGCACAGATACGCAGTATTTT. Translation: CSARGLAGVSTDTQYF. V usage is TRBV20-1 and J usage is TRBJ2-3; TRBD2 matches at 14 bases. The ends lost 3 bases at V and 0 bases at J; junction bases unmatched: 2. Germline-derived CDR1 and CDR2 are DFQATT and SNEGSKA (reference sequence). The CDR3 covers 16 residues.

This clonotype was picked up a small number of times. The CDR3 protein is CASSDQRSTDTQYF. CDR3 bases: TGTGCCAGCAGTGATCAGCGGAGCACAGATACGCAGTATTTT. The rearrangement uses TRBV6-4 and TRBJ2-3; D perhaps matches TRBD2 (5 bases). The CDR3 is made up of 14 amino acids. V lost 3 bases and J lost 0, with 7 bases in between. CDR1 MRHNA and CDR2 SNTAGT come from the germline V gene.

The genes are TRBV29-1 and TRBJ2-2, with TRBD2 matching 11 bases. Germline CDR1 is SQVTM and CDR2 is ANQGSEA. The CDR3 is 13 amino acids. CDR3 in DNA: TGCACCGCGACTAGCGGGATTTCCGGGGAGCTGTTTTTT. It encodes CTATSGISGELFF.

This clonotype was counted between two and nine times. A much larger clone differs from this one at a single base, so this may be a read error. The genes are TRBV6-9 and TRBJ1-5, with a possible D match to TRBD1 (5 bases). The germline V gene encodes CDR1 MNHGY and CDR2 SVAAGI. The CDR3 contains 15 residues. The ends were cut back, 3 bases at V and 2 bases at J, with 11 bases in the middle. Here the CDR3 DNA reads TGTGCCAGCAGTTACGGGAGGGGTGGCAATCAGCCCCAGCATTTT. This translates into CASSYGRGGNQPQHF.

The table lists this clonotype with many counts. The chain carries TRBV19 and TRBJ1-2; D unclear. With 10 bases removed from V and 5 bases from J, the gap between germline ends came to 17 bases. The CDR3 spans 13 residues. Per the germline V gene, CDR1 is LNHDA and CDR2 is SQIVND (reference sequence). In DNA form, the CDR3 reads TGTGCCACTACGGACGGACGATATTATGGCTACACCTTC. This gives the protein CATTDGRYYGYTF.

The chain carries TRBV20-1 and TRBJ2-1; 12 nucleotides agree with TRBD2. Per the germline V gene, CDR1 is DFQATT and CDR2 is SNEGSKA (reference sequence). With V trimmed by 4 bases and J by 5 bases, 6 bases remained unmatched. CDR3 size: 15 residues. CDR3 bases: TGCAGTGCTAACGACCTAGCGGGAGGGGACAATGAGCAGTTCTTC. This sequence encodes CSANDLAGGDNEQFF.

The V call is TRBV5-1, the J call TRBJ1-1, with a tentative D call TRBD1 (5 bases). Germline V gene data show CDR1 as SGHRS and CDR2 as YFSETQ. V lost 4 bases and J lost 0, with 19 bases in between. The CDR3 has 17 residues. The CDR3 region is CASSKRGGLNMNTEAFF. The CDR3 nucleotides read TGCGCCAGCAGCAAGAGGGGAGGTCTAAACATGAACACTGAAGCTTTCTTT.

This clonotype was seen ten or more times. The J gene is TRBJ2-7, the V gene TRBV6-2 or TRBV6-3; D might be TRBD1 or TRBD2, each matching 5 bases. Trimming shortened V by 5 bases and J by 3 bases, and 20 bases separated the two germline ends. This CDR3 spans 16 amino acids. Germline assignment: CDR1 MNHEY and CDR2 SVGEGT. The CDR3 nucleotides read TGTGCCAGCAGTGAACAAAGTCCGGGGCAGAACTACGAGCAGTACTTC. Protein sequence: CASSEQSPGQNYEQYF.

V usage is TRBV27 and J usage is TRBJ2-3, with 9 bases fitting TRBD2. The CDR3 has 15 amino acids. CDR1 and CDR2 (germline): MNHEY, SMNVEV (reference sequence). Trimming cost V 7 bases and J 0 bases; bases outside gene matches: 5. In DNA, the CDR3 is TGTGCCAGCAAAAGCGGGAGGACTAGCACAGATACGCAGTATTTT. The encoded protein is CASKSGRTSTDTQYF.

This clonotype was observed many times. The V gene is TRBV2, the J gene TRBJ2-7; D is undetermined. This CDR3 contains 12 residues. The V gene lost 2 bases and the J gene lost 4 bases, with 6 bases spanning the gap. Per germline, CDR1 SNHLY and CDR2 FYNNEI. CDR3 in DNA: TGTGCCAGCAGTGAATGGGGTTACGAGCAGTACTTC. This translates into CASSEWGYEQYF.

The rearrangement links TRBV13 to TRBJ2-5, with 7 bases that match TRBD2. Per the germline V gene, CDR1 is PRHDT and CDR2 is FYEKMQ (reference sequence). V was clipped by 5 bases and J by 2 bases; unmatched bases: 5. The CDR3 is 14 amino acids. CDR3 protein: CASSNRGEQETQYF. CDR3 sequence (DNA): TGTGCCAGCAGCAACCGGGGGGAGCAAGAGACCCAGTACTTC.

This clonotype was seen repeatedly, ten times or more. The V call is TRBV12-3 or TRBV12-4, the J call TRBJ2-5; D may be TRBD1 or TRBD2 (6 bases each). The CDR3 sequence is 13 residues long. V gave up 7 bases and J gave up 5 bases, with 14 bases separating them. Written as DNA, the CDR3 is TGTGCCAGCACCCGGAGGGGGGCGGAGACCCAGTACTTC. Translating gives CASTRRGAETQYF.